A single sample is the source of the 21 T cell receptor beta chains below, sequenced in a study of blood T cell repertoires in COVID-19. Generated by immunoSEQ multiplex PCR, the TCRdb table keeps only in-frame clones and is missing some. Of approximately 200,000 clones detected, around 89% appear once; the ten largest clones hold about 1.3%. Material for sequencing was PBMCs or T cells enriched from blood (not recorded which). The receptors shown here come from a man aged 25-40 years who had recovered from COVID-19.

Only one count was recorded for this clone. The chain employs TRBV11-2 and TRBJ2-2; a possible D gene is TRBD1 (5 bases). This CDR3 contains 13 residues. Trimming took 4 bases from V and 9 from J, leaving 12 bases between them. Germline CDR1 and CDR2: SGHAT and FQNNGV. Here the CDR3 DNA reads TGTGCCAGCAGCTCCCCCCGGACACGGGAGCTGTTTTTT. Its protein is CASSSPRTRELFF.

This chain joins TRBV4-1 and TRBJ1-5; TRBD1 matches at 7 bases. This CDR3 contains 18 residues. The germline gives CDR1 MGHRA, CDR2 YSYEKL. J lost 2 bases, V lost 4 bases, and 14 bases had no gene match. The CDR3 DNA is TGCGCCAGCAGCCCTGGCGGGGTAACAGGGGTCGGCAATCAGCCCCAGCATTTT. Its protein is CASSPGGVTGVGNQPQHF.

This clone occurred once. The rearrangement joins TRBV12-3 or TRBV12-4 to TRBJ1-2, with D hard to call. With 2 bases removed from V and 7 bases from J, the gap between germline ends came to 8 bases. This CDR3 has 12 amino acids. CDR3 DNA sequence: TGTGCCAGCAGTTTATCGACGGGTGGCTACACCTTC. Translation: CASSLSTGGYTF.

The V call is TRBV5-6, the J call TRBJ2-3, with D possibly being TRBD2 (5 bases). Germline loops: CDR1 SGHDT, CDR2 YYEEEE. CDR3 size: 16 residues. V lost 4 bases and J 0 bases, leaving 15 bases between the germline ends. CDR3 protein: CASSKRAKVSTDTQYF. The CDR3, as DNA: TGTGCCAGCAGCAAGAGGGCAAAGGTCAGCACAGATACGCAGTATTTT.

The chain links TRBV5-1 to TRBJ2-1; 11 bases fit TRBD2. J lost 5 bases, V lost 2 bases, and 3 bases had no gene match. The CDR3 totals 15 residues. Germline lookup yields CDR1 SGHRS and CDR2 YFSETQ. CDR3 DNA: TGCGCCAGCAGCTTCCTAGCGGGAGGAAACAATGAGCAGTTCTTC. This gives the protein CASSFLAGGNNEQFF.

The chain has TRBV30 and TRBJ2-1; the D gene is possibly TRBD2 (6 bases). CDR1 is GTSNPN and CDR2 is SVGIG in the germline V gene (reference sequence). The CDR3 runs 18 residues. V lost 1 base to trimming and J lost 0 bases, with 19 bases between them. The CDR3 loop reads CAWSGVLAEKSSYNEQFF. In DNA, the CDR3 is TGTGCCTGGAGTGGCGTCTTAGCGGAAAAGAGCTCCTACAATGAGCAGTTCTTC.

This clone has just one count. The V call is TRBV24-1, the J call TRBJ2-3; D is unclear. Trimming took 3 bases from V and 2 from J, leaving 17 bases between them. The CDR3 runs 17 residues. CDR1 and CDR2 from the germline V gene are KGHDR and SFDVKD. CDR3 sequence: CATSDPGESSVTDTQYF. CDR3 bases: TGTGCCACCAGTGATCCCGGAGAGTCCTCCGTCACAGATACGCAGTATTTT.

This chain links TRBV3-1 (or the pseudogene TRBV3-2) with TRBJ2-3, with 10 positions matching TRBD2. J gave up 3 bases and V 3 bases, and 6 bases lay outside the gene matches. Germline CDR1 LGHDT, CDR2 YNNKEL (reference sequence). The CDR3 loop spans 16 amino acids. The CDR3 reads CASSHLASGGTDTQYF. The CDR3 bases are TGTGCCAGCAGCCATCTGGCTAGCGGGGGTACAGATACGCAGTATTTT.

V usage is TRBV24-1 and J usage is TRBJ1-1, with D possibly TRBD1 on 6 matching bases. V lost 8 bases and J 3 bases, leaving 12 bases between the germline ends. Germline-derived CDR1 and CDR2 are KGHDR and SFDVKD. This CDR3 has 13 amino acids. For the CDR3, the DNA is TGTGCCACCACTACAGGGAGGGACACTGAAGCTTTCTTT. It specifies CATTTGRDTEAFF.

The chain joins TRBV7-9 to TRBJ2-1; D is undetermined. This CDR3 spans 14 amino acids. V was pared by 1 base and J by 12 bases, with 16 bases between. Germline CDR1 reads SEHNR; CDR2 reads FQNEAQ (reference sequence). The CDR3 nucleotides read TGTGCCAGCAGCTTAGGAGGCGGTCGCGAGAGGCAGTTCTTC. Translated, it gives CASSLGGGRERQFF.

This clone was seen a few times. The CDR3 loop is CASTLDRVGQETQYF. The CDR3, as DNA: TGTGCCAGCACCCTCGACAGGGTGGGCCAAGAGACCCAGTACTTC. This chain uses TRBV2 with TRBJ2-5, with 7 bases fitting TRBD1. CDR1 is SNHLY, CDR2 FYNNEI, per germline. The CDR3 extends over 15 amino acids. Unmatched junction bases numbered 9, after V lost 7 bases and J lost 1 base.

This chain joins TRBV30 and TRBJ1-5, with TRBD1 matching over 9 bases. V lost 4 bases to trimming and J lost 3 bases; unmatched junction nucleotides: 4. The CDR3 is 14 amino acids. Germline values: CDR1 GTSNPN, CDR2 SVGIG (reference sequence). CDR3 sequence: CAWKTGGYNQPQHF. In nucleotides, the CDR3 is TGTGCCTGGAAAACAGGGGGCTACAATCAGCCCCAGCATTTT.

The chain combines TRBV11-3 with TRBJ1-1, with D perhaps TRBD1 (5 bases). V was trimmed by 5 bases and J by 2 bases, leaving 9 bases between them. The CDR3 covers 13 residues. Germline CDR1 is SGHNT and CDR2 is YENEEA. The CDR3, as DNA: TGTGCCAGCAGCCGGGGGACCAACACTGAAGCTTTCTTT. Its translation is CASSRGTNTEAFF.

The count of this clone is one. CDR3 residues: CASSRKRPPLAAGELFF. Written as DNA, the CDR3 is TGTGCCAGCAGCCGCAAAAGACCCCCCTTGGCGGCCGGGGAGCTGTTTTTT. The genes are TRBV4-2 and TRBJ2-2; no firm D call. This CDR3 spans 17 amino acids. Trimming took off 4 bases at V and 6 bases at J, with 21 bases between the two ends. Germline V gene data show CDR1 as LGHNA and CDR2 as YNFKEQ.

This clone came up a few times. This chain links TRBV24-1 with TRBJ2-1; the match to TRBD2 covers 9 bases. Germline V CDR1 and CDR2: KGHDR, SFDVKD. The V and J ends lost 4 bases and 4 bases, in that order; junction bases with no gene match: 16. The CDR3 has 19 amino acids. The CDR3 DNA follows: TGTGCCACCAGTGACGCGGGTGCTAGCGGGGAAAACCCTTACAATGAGCAGTTCTTC. This sequence encodes CATSDAGASGENPYNEQFF.

The V and J genes are TRBV7-2 and TRBJ2-1; 12 nucleotides agree with TRBD2. Per the germline V gene, CDR1 is SGHTA and CDR2 is FQGNSA. V lost 5 bases, J lost 9 bases, and 17 bases stayed unmatched. The CDR3 sequence is 18 residues long. CDR3 amino acids: CASSPVTSGSFRHGEQFF. In nucleotides, the CDR3 is TGTGCCAGCAGCCCTGTGACTAGCGGGAGTTTCAGGCATGGTGAGCAGTTCTTC.

This chain uses TRBV15 with TRBJ2-7; the match to TRBD1 covers 10 bases. The CDR3 runs to 15 residues. The V gene end was trimmed by 1 base and the J gene end by 3 bases; junction bases not matched to a gene: 3. Germline V gives CDR1 LNHNV, CDR2 YYDKDF (reference sequence). CDR3: CATSRGQGAIYEQYF. Here the CDR3 DNA reads TGTGCCACCAGCAGAGGACAGGGGGCTATCTACGAGCAGTACTTC.

The rearrangement links TRBV5-5 to TRBJ1-2; D not resolved. V lost 0 bases and J 0 bases, leaving 9 bases between the germline ends. Germline CDR1 SGHKS, CDR2 YYEKEE (reference sequence). CDR3 size: 15 residues. CDR3 amino acids: CASSLVAGTNYGYTF. In DNA, the CDR3 is TGTGCCAGCAGCTTGGTTGCGGGGACTAACTATGGCTACACCTTC.

This chain links TRBV28 with TRBJ2-3, with 8 bases identical to TRBD2. Losses at the gene ends were 5 bases for V and 11 bases for J; bases not matched to a gene: 9. Germline loops: CDR1 MDHEN, CDR2 SYDVKM. The CDR3 totals 13 residues. The CDR3 loop is CASSPLAGIEQYF. The CDR3 DNA reads TGTGCCAGCAGTCCCTTAGCGGGAATAGAGCAGTATTTT.

V and J are TRBV7-9 and TRBJ1-2, with TRBD1 as a possible D gene (6 bases). CDR3 length: 15 residues. V was pared by 4 bases and J by 2 bases, with 14 bases between. Looked up from germline, CDR1 is SEHNR and CDR2 is FQNEAQ (reference sequence). The CDR3 loop is CASSSADRSNYGYTF. DNA for the CDR3: TGTGCCAGCAGCTCAGCAGACAGGTCCAACTATGGCTACACCTTC.

The rearrangement joins TRBV7-2 to TRBJ1-6, with a tentative D call TRBD1 (6 bases). Germline-derived CDR1 and CDR2 are SGHTA and FQGNSA. The CDR3 runs to 14 residues. With 5 bases removed from V and 10 bases from J, the gap between germline ends came to 15 bases. CDR3 nucleotides: TGTGCCAGCAGCCCGGGACAAAAGGGATCACCCCTCCACTTT. It translates to CASSPGQKGSPLHF.